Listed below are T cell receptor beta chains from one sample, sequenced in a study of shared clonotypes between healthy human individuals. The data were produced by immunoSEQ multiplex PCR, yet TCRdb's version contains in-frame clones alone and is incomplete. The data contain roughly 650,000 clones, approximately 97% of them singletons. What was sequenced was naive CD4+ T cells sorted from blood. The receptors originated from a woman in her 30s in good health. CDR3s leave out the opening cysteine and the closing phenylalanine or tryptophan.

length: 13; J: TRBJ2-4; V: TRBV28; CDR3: ASSSLASAKNIQY
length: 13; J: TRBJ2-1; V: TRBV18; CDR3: ASSPRRDLYNEQF
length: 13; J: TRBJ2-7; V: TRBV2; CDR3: ASNGGPGGSYEQY
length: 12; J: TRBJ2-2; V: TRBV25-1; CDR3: ASSDVGDTGELF
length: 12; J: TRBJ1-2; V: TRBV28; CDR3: ASSYRDRVVGYT
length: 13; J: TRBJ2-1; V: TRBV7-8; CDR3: ASSSPRGLRHEQF
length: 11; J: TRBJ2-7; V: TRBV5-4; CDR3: ASSLSGGYEQY
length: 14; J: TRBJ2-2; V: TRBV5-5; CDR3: ASSPWKGVNTGELF
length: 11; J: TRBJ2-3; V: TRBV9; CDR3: ASSPGGTDTQY
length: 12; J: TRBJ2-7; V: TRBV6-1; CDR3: ASITGQGSYEQY
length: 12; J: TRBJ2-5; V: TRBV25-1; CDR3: ASSQPSGSETQY
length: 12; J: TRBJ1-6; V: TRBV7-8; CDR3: ASSRRRGEPPLH
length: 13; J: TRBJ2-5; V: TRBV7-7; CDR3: ASSHFASGTETQY
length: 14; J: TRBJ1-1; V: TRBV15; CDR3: ATSRARDSGGTEAF
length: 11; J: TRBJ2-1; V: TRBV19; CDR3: ASSIPPPNEQF
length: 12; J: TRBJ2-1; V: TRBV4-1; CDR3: ASSQVSGGNEQF
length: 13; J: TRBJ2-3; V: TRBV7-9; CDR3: ASSPGVQRTDTQY
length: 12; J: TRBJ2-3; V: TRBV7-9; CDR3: ASSLELYTDTQY
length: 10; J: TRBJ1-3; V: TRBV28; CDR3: ASSASGNTIY
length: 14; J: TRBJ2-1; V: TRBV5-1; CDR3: ASSLGRASKYNEQF
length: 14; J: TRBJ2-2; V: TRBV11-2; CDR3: ASRQGLAGVTGELF
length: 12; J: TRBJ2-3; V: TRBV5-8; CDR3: ASSPTTRTDTQY
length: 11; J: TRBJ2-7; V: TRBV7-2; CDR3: ASSGGLQREQY
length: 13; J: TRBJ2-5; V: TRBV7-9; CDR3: ASSLGDRGQETQY
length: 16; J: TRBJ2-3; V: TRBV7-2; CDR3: ASSTRPLAGISTDTQY
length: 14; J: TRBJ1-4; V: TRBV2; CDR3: ASRAAQGLNNEKLF
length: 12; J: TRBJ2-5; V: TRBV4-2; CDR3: ASSQAGVGETQY
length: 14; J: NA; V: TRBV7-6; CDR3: ASSWGDARGSYEQY
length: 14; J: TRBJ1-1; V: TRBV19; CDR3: ASKIYPGRKDTEAF
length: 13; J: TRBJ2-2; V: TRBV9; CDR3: ASTRDNSNTGELF
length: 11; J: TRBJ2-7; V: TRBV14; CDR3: ASSQTRVYEQY
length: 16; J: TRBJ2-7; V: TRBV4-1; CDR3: ASSQVPKTSGASYEQY
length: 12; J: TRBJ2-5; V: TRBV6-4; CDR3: ASSDSKRQETQY
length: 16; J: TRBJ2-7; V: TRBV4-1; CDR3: ASSPTKMSSGKTYEQY
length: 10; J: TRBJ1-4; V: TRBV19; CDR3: ASGIRLEKLF
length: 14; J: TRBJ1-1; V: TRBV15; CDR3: ATSRIGTGGATEAF
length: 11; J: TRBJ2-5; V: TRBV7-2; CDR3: ASSLDRGETQY
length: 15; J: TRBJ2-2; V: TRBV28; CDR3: ASSWGPASDHTGELF
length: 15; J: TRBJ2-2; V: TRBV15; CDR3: ATSRSATGGHTGELF
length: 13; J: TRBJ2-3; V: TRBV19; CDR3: ASSTTGYRVDTQY
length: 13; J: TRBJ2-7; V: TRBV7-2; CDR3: ASSLRLAGGSEQY
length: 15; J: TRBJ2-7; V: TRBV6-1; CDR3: ASSEAVGLAGVYEQY
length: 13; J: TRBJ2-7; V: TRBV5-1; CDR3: ASSLGVRGPYEQY
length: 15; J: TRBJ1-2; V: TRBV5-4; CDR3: ASRNRDRALGHYGYT
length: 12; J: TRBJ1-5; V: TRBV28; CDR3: ASSFRRSNQPQH
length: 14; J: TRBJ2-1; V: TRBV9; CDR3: ASSLRPNPTYNEQF
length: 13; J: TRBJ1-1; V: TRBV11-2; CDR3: ASSHFGGRNTEAF
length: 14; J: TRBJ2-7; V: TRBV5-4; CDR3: ASSPTGTSGTYEQY
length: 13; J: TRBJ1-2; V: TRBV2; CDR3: ASTERTGANYGYT
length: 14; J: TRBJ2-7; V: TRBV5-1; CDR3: ASSPNDPSLSYEQY
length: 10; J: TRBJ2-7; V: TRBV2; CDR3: ASSRDLDPQY
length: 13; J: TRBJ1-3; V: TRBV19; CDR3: ASSALDNSGNTIY
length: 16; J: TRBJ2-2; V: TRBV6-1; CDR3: ASSEVPLAGVQTGELF
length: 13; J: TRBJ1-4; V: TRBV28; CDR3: ASSQGQFGTGKLF
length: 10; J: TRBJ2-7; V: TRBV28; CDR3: ASRGESYEQY
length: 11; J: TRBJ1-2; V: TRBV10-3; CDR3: AISVQGESRYT
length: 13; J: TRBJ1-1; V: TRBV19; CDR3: ASTHRGIGNTEAF
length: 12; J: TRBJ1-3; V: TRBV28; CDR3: ASSLQTGGNTIY